This record covers a single TCR beta chain. A CD45RA-negative memory subset and a CD45RA+ naive subset were separated from the CD4+ cells. The sample is drawn from a study of shared clonotypes between healthy human individuals. The protocol was immunoSEQ multiplex PCR, while the TCRdb copy is restricted to in-frame clones and leaves out a portion. The data hold some 2,500,000 clones, with approximately 93% observed a single time. Sequenced input: naive CD4+ T cells from PBMCs. Subset in this sample: CD45RA+ positively selected. The origin of this receptor is a young man in good health. Some clones in this sample may be carry-over from other donors' samples.

CDR3 region: CAWSPWGFSYEQYF. The CDR3 nucleotides are TGTGCCTGGAGTCCCTGGGGATTCTCCTACGAGCAGTACTTC. The chain employs TRBV30 and TRBJ2-7, with D unresolved. The germline CDR1 and CDR2 sequences are GTSNPN and SVGIG (reference sequence). This CDR3 spans 14 amino acids. The V and J ends lost 2 bases and 0 bases respectively, with 11 bases between them.